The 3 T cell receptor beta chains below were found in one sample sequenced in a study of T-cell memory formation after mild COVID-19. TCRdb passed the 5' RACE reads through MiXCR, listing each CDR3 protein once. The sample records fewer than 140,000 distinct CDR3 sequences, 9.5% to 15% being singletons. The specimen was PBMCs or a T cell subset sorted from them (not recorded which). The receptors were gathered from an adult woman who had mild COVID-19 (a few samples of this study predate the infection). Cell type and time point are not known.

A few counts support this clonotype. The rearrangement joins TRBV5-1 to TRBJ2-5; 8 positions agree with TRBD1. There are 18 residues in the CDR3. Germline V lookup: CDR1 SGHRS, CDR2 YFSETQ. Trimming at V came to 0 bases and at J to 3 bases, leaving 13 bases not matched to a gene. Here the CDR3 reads CASSLAVGTRGQEETQYF. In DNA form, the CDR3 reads TGCGCCAGCAGCTTGGCCGTTGGGACCAGGGGGCAAGAAGAGACCCAGTACTTC. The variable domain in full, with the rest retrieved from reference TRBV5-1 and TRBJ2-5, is KAGVTQTPRYLIKTRGQQVTLSCSPISGHRSVSWYQQTPGQGLQFLFEYFSETQRNKGNFPGRFSGRQFSNSRSEMNVSTLELGDSALYLCASSLAVGTRGQEETQYFGPGTRLLVL.

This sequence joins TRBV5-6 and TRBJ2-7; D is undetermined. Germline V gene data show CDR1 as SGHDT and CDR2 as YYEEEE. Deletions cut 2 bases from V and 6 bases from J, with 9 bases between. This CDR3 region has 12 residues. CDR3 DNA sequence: TGTGCCAGCAGCTTATTCATAGGCGAGCAGTACTTC. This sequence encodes CASSLFIGEQYF.

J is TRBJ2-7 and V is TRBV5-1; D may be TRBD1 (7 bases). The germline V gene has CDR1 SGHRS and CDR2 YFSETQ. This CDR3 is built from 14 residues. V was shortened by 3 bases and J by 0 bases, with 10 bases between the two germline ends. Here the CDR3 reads CASSSGDSSYEQYF. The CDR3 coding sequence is TGCGCCAGCAGCTCGGGGGACAGCTCCTACGAGCAGTACTTC. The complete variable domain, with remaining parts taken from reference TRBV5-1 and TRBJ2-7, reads KAGVTQTPRYLIKTRGQQVTLSCSPISGHRSVSWYQQTPGQGLQFLFEYFSETQRNKGNFPGRFSGRQFSNSRSEMNVSTLELGDSALYLCASSSGDSSYEQYFGPGTRLTVT.